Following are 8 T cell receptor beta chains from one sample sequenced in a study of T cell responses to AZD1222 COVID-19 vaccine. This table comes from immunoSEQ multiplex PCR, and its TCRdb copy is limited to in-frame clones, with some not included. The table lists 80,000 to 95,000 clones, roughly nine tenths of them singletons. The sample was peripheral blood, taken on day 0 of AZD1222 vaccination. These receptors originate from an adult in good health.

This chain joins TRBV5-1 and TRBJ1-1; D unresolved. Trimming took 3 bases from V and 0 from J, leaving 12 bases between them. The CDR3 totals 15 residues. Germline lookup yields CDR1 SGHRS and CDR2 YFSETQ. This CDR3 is CASSSITALNTEAFF. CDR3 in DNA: TGCGCCAGCAGCTCCATTACAGCATTGAACACTGAAGCTTTCTTT.

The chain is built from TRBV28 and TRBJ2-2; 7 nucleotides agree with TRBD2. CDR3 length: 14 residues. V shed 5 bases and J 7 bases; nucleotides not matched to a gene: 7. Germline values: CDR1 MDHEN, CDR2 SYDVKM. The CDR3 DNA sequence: TGTGCCAGCAGTCTGAGGACTAGTAACGGGGAGCTGTTTTTT. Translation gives CASSLRTSNGELFF.

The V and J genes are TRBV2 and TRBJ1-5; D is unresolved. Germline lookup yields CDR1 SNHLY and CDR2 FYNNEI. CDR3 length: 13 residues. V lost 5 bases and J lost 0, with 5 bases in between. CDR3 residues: CASSTHSNQPQHF. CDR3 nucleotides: TGTGCCAGCAGTACACATAGCAATCAGCCCCAGCATTTT.

CDR3 sequence (DNA): TGCAGCGTGCATAACCGGGACAACCAAGAGACCCAGTACTTC. Protein product: CSVHNRDNQETQYF. The chain combines TRBV29-1 with TRBJ2-5; tentative D call: TRBD1 (6 bases). Trimming took 6 bases from V and 0 from J, leaving 14 bases between them. The CDR3 contains 14 residues. Germline CDR1 reads SQVTM; CDR2 reads ANQGSEA.

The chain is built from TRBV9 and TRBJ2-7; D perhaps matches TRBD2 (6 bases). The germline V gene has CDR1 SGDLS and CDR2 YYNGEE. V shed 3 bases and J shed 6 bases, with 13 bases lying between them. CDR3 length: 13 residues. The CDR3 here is CASSGALGGEQYF. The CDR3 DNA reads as TGTGCCAGCAGCGGAGCCCTCGGGGGCGAGCAGTACTTC.

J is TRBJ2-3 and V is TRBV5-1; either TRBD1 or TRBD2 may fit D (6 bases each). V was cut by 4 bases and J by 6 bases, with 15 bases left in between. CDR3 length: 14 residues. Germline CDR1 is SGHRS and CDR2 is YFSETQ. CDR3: CASSPLATGDTQYF. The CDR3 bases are TGCGCCAGCAGCCCACTAGCAACAGGGGATACGCAGTATTTT.

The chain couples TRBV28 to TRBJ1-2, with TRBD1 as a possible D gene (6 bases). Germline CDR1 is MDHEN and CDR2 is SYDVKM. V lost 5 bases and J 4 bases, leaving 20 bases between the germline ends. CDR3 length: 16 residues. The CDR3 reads CASSPQGQGESYGYTF. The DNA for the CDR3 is TGTGCCAGCAGTCCCCAGGGACAAGGGGAATCCTATGGCTACACCTTC.

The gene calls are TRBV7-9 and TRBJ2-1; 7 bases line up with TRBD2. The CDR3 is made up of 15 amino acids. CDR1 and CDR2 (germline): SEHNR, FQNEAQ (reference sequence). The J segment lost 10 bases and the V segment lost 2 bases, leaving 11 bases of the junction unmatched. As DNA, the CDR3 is TGTGCCAGCAGCTTAATGTCGGGAGGATTACGGGAGCAGTTCTTC. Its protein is CASSLMSGGLREQFF.